The present T cell receptor (beta chain) was sequenced within a study of cytomegalovirus exposure and HLA in healthy donors. For the study at large: Among about 179 million T cells, an earlier analysis found roughly 100 million unique TCR beta sequences.

It was with 60 Vbeta and 13 Jbeta primers that the PCR ran. Using immunoSEQ multiplex PCR, the repertoire was profiled, and TCRdb retains in-frame clones only, with some absent. The table has about 160,000 clones, 80% to 90% seen once; the top ten hold about 11%. This CDR3 spans 11 amino acids. Between the trimmed V and J ends, which lost 7 bases and 4 bases, there was a span of 10 bases. Germline V gene sequence: CDR1 GTSNPN, CDR2 SVGIG (reference sequence). Study-level points and caveats: Researchers catalogued approximately 160 TCR beta chains as cytomegalovirus-associated. While the bulk of TCR sequences proved rare, some public TCRs turned up in many donors. Presence/absence results assume similar sequencing depth per donor, which may not hold.

Points on this clone: Its antigen is not identified.

The sequence derives from a middle-aged man in good health and CMV-seropositive. Sequenced sample: PBMCs. The V and J genes are TRBV30 and TRBJ2-5; maybe TRBD1 (5 bases). As DNA, the CDR3 is TGTGCCTCGGACAAGGTAGAGACCCAGTACTTC. Its protein is CASDKVETQYF.